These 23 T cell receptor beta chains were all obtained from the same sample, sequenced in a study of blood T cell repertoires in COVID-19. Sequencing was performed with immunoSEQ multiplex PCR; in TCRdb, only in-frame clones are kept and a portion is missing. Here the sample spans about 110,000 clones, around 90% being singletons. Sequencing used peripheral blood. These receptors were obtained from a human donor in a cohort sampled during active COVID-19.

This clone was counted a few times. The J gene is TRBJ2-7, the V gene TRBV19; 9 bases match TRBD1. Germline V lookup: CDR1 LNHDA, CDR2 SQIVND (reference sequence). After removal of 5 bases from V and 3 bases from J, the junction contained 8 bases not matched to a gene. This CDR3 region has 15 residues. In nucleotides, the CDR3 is TGTGCCAGTAGTGCGGGACAGGGAGTCTTCTACGAGCAGTACTTC. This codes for CASSAGQGVFYEQYF.

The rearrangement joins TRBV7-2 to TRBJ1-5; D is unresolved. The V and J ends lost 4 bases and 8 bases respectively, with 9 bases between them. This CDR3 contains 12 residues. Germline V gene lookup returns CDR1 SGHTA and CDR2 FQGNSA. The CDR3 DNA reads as TGTGCCAGCAGCTCGAGGATCAAGCCCCAGCATTTT. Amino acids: CASSSRIKPQHF.

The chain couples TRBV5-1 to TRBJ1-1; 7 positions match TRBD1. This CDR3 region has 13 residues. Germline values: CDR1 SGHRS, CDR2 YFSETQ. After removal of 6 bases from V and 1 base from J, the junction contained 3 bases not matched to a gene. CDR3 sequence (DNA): TGCGCCAGCACCGGGACAGCGAACACTGAAGCTTTCTTT. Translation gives CASTGTANTEAFF.

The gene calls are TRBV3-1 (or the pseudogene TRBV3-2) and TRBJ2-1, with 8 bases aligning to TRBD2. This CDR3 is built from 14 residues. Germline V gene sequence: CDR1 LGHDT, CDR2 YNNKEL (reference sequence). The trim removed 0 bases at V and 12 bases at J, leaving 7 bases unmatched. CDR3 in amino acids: CASSQDRNGRGQFF. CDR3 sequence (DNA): TGTGCCAGCAGCCAAGATCGAAACGGGAGGGGGCAGTTCTTC.

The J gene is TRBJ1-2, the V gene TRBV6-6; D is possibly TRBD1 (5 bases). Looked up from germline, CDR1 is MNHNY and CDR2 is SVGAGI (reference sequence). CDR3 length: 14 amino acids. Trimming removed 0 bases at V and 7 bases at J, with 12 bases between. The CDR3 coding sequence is TGTGCCAGCAGTTACTCGCAGGGCTATGGTGGCTACACCTTC. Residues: CASSYSQGYGGYTF.

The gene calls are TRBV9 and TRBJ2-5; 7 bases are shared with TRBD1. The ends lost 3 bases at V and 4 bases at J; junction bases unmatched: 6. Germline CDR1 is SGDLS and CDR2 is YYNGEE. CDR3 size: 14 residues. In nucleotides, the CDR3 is TGTGCCAGCAGCGCATCCCGACAGGGAGAGACCCAGTACTTC. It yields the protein CASSASRQGETQYF.

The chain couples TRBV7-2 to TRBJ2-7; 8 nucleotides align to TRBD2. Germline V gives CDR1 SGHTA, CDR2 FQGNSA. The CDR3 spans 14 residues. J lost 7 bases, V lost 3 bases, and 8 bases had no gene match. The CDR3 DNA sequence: TGTGCCAGCAGCTTTTCCAGCGGGGGACCAGAGCAGTACTTC. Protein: CASSFSSGGPEQYF.

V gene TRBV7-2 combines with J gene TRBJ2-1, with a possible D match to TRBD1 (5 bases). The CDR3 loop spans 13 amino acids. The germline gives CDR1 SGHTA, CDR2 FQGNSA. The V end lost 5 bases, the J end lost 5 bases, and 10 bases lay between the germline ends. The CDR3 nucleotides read TGTGCCAGCAGCGGGGCTCGGAACAATGAGCAGTTCTTC. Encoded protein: CASSGARNNEQFF.

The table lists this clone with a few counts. The CDR3 sequence: CASSFYRDLVTEAFF. The CDR3, as DNA: TGTGCCAGCAGCTTTTACAGGGATCTGGTCACTGAAGCTTTCTTT. The chain links TRBV5-6 to TRBJ1-1; maybe TRBD1 (6 bases). Germline values: CDR1 SGHDT, CDR2 YYEEEE. The CDR3 sequence is 15 residues long. V was cut by 2 bases and J by 4 bases, with 15 bases left in between.

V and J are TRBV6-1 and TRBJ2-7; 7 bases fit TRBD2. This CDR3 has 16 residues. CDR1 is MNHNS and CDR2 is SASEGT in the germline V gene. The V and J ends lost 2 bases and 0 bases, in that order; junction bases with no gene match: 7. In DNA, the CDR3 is TGTGCCAGCAGTGAATGGAAAGCGGGGTCCTCCTACGAGCAGTACTTC. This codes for CASSEWKAGSSYEQYF.

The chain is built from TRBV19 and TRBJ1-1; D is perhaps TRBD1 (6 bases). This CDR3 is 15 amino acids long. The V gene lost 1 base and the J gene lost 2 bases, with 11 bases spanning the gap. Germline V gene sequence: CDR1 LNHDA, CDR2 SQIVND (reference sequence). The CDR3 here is CASSIGAGVNTEAFF. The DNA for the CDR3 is TGTGCCAGTAGTATAGGGGCAGGGGTAAACACTGAAGCTTTCTTT.

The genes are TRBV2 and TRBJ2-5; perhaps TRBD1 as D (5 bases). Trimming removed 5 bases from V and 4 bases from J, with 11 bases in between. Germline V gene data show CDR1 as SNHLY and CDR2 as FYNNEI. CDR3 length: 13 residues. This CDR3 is CASSQGLRETQYF. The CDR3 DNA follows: TGTGCCAGCAGTCAGGGTCTTAGAGAGACCCAGTACTTC.

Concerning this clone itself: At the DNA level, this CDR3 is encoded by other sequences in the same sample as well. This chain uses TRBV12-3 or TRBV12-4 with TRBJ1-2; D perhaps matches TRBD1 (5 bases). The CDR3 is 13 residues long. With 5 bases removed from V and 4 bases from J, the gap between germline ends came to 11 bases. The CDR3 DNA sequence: TGTGCCAGCAGTCTAACAGGATTCTATGGCTACACCTTC. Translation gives CASSLTGFYGYTF.

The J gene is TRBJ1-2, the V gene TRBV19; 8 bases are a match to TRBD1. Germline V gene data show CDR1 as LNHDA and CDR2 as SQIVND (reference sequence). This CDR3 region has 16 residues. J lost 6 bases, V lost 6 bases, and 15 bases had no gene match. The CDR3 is CASSHLTHQGADGYTF. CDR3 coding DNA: TGTGCCAGTAGCCACTTAACCCACCAGGGGGCGGATGGCTACACCTTC.

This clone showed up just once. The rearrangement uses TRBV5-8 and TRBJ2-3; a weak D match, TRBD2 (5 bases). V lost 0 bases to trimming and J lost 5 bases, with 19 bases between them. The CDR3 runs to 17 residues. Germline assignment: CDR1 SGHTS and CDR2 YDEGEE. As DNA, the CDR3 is TGTGCCAGCAGCTTGGATGTTCGGACTGCCGCCGGAGATACGCAGTATTTT. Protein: CASSLDVRTAAGDTQYF.

The CDR3 region is CASSRFGLAGADTQYF. DNA for the CDR3: TGTGCCAGCAGCCGCTTCGGGCTAGCGGGAGCAGATACGCAGTATTTT. The V gene is TRBV5-4, the J gene TRBJ2-3, with TRBD2 matching over 10 bases. From germline, CDR1 is SGHNT and CDR2 YYREEE (reference sequence). This CDR3 comprises 16 residues. V lost 4 bases, J lost 4 bases, and 9 bases stayed unmatched.

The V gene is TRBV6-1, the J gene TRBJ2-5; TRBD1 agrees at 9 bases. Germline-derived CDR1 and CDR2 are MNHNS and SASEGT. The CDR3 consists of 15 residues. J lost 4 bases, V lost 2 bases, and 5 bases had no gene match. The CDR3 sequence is CASSELTGGVETQYF. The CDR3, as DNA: TGTGCCAGCAGTGAACTGACAGGGGGTGTAGAGACCCAGTACTTC.

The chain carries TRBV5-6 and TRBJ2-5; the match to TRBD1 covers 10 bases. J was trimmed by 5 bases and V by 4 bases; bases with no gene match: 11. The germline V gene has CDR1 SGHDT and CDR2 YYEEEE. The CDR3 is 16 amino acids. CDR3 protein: CASSPRDRGRWETQYF. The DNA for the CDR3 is TGTGCCAGCAGCCCGCGGGACAGGGGTCGTTGGGAGACCCAGTACTTC. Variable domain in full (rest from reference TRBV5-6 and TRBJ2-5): DAGVTQSPTHLIKTRGQQVTLRCSPKSGHDTVSWYQQALGQGPQFIFQYYEEEERQRGNFPDRFSGHQFPNYSSELNVNALLLGDSALYLCASSPRDRGRWETQYFGPGTRLLVL.

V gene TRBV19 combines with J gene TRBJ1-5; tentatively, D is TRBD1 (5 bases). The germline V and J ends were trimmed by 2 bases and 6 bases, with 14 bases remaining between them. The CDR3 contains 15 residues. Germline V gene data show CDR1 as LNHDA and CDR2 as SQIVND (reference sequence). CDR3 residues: CASSITHGTFQPQHF. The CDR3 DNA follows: TGTGCCAGTAGTATAACCCACGGGACTTTTCAGCCCCAGCATTTT.

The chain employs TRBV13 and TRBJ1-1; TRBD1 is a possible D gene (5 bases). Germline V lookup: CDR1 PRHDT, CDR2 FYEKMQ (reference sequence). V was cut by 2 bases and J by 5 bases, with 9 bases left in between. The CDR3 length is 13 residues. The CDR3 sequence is CASSLLGGTEAFF. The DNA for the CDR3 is TGTGCCAGCAGCTTACTGGGGGGAACTGAAGCTTTCTTT.

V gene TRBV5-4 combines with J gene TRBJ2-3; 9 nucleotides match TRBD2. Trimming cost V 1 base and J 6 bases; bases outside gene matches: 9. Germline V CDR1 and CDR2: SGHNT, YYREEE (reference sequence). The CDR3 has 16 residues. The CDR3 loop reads CASSLKVGGGVDTQYF. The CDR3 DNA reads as TGTGCCAGCAGCTTGAAGGTCGGCGGGGGGGTGGATACGCAGTATTTT.

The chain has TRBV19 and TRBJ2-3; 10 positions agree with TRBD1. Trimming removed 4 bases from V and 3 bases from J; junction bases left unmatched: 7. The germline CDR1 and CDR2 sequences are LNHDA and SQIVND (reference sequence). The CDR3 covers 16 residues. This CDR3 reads CASSTWTGGATDTQYF. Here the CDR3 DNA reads TGTGCCAGTAGTACCTGGACAGGGGGAGCGACAGATACGCAGTATTTT.

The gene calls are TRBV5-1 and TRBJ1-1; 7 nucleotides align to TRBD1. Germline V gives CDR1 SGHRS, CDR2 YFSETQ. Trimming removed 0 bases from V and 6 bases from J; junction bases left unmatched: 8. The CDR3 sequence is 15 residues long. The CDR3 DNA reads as TGCGCCAGCAGCTTGGGACAGGGTACAGGATCTGAAGCTTTCTTT. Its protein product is CASSLGQGTGSEAFF.